This T cell receptor beta chain was found in a study of blood T cell repertoires in COVID-19. At the level of the study: Nucleic acid was either cDNA or gDNA, and it came from T cells, B-cell-depleted T cells, or PBMCs.

This CDR3 has 16 amino acids. Germline V CDR1 and CDR2: MGHDK, SYGVNS. V lost 0 bases to trimming and J lost 4 bases, with 15 bases between them. Original analysis: Amplified reference gene primers provided the basis for estimating nucleated cell counts. The assay was immunoSEQ multiplex PCR, and TCRdb's table has in-frame clones only and misses some. V, J and clone size derive from that table, while D and trimming were established from the DNA sequence. The sample includes roughly 200,000 clones, 86% seen only once; the top ten take around 8.6%. Researchers sorted participants into cohorts using their self-reported clinical history. Two negative PCRs, clearance, or symptom resolution were required of recovered Cohort 3 donors.

The chain has TRBV25-1 and TRBJ1-2; the D gene is possibly TRBD1 (5 bases). The sequence derives from a woman under 40 who had recovered from COVID-19. Sequenced: PBMCs or T cells enriched from blood (not recorded which). Written as DNA, the CDR3 is TGTGCCAGCAGTGAATATGTAGGGGCTCACCTCTATGGCTACACCTTC. As protein: CASSEYVGAHLYGYTF.